These T cell receptor beta chains were read from a single sample in a study of technical replicates of blood from a handful of donors. Profiled with immunoSEQ multiplex PCR; TCRdb holds only in-frame clones, not every one. The table shows approximately 73,000 clones, with about 90% occurring only once. Sequencing used T cells isolated from PBMCs. The receptor set was obtained from a human donor in good health. Both conserved end residues are part of each CDR3. A D gene is named only where the DNA matches it firmly. Where a row states a size, it is once, few, many or the class of an expanded clone; other rows omit it.

j_call,clone_size,d_call,v_call,cdr3_nt,cdr3_aa
TRBJ1-1,-,-,TRBV6-6,TGTGCCAGCAGTTACTATGGGGCCCCCACTGAAGCTTTCTTT,CASSYYGAPTEAFF
TRBJ2-7,-,-,TRBV27,TGTGCCAGCAGTACCGCCGGGAGAGGCTACGAGCAGTACTTC,CASSTAGRGYEQYF
TRBJ1-2,-,TRBD1,TRBV28,TGTGCCAGCAGTATAGAGACAGGGCGCTATGGCTACACCTTC,CASSIETGRYGYTF
TRBJ2-7,-,-,TRBV19,TGTGCCAGTAGTATACAAGAGACAGCATACTACGAGCAGTACTTC,CASSIQETAYYEQYF
TRBJ2-1,-,-,TRBV28,TGTGCCAGCAGTGCTGCTTGGACAGAACAAAACAATGAGCAGTTCTTC,CASSAAWTEQNNEQFF
TRBJ2-7,once,-,TRBV30,TGTGCCTCCCACGGGGGCGGGAGCTACGAGCAGTACTTC,CASHGGGSYEQYF
TRBJ2-2,-,-,TRBV7-6,TGTGCCAGCAGCTTACAGGGTCAGACCGGGGAGCTGTTTTTT,CASSLQGQTGELFF
TRBJ2-2,-,TRBD2,TRBV7-9,TGTGCCAGCAGCCCCGACCTAACTAGCGGGAGGTTCACCGGGGAGCTGTTTTTT,CASSPDLTSGRFTGELFF
TRBJ2-7,-,TRBD2,TRBV7-7,TGTGCCAGCAGAACTAGCGGGAGGTGCTTGGCCTACGAGCAGTACTTC,CASRTSGRCLAYEQYF
TRBJ1-5,-,TRBD1,TRBV6-1,TGTGCCAGCAGGAGGACAGGGGACAATCAGCCCCAGCATTTT,CASRRTGDNQPQHF
TRBJ1-1,few,TRBD1,TRBV9,TGTGCCAGCAGCGACCGGGACAGGGGGACTGGGAACACTGAAGCTTTCTTT,CASSDRDRGTGNTEAFF
TRBJ2-7,-,-,TRBV6-5,TGTGCCAGCAGTTACTCACGCGGCCTAGGGCAGTACTTC,CASSYSRGLGQYF
TRBJ1-1,-,-,TRBV7-2,TGTGCCAGCAGCTTGGTGGGGGGTGAGGCTTTCTTT,CASSLVGGEAFF
TRBJ2-3,-,TRBD2,TRBV18,TGTGCCAGCTCACCAAGGAACGGGGGGACAGATACGCAGTATTTT,CASSPRNGGTDTQYF
TRBJ2-1,-,-,TRBV19,TGTGCCAGTAGTAGAGGATACAATGAGCAGTTCTTC,CASSRGYNEQFF
TRBJ2-7,-,-,TRBV2,TGTGCCAGCATGGAGTGGGAGCAGTACTTC,CASMEWEQYF
TRBJ2-4,once,TRBD1,TRBV5-5,TGTGCCAGCAGCCTAGGCGATGAGGACAGGACCAAAAACATTCAGTACTTC,CASSLGDEDRTKNIQYF
TRBJ2-3,-,TRBD2,TRBV28,TGTGCCAGCAGTTACACCTCTAGCGGGGGCAGCACAGATACGCAGTATTTT,CASSYTSSGGSTDTQYF
TRBJ1-5,-,TRBD1,TRBV6-1,TGTGCCAGCACCGATGACAGGGTAGGTCAGCCCCAGCATTTT,CASTDDRVGQPQHF
TRBJ2-7,-,TRBD1,TRBV5-4,TGTGCCAGCAGCACCGGACAGGGAGTAGGGCAGTACTTC,CASSTGQGVGQYF
TRBJ1-3,-,TRBD1,TRBV7-3,TGTGCCAGCAGCTTAACGGGGACAGGCTCTGGAAACACCATATATTTT,CASSLTGTGSGNTIYF
TRBJ1-2,-,TRBD1,TRBV4-2,TGTGCCAGCAGCCAAGAAAAGGGGGCTGGCGGCTACACCTTC,CASSQEKGAGGYTF
TRBJ2-2,-,-,TRBV25-1,TGTGCCAGCAGCCCAGGGGTCCTGGCGTCTGGGGAGCTGTTTTTT,CASSPGVLASGELFF
TRBJ1-5,-,TRBD1,TRBV2,TGTGCCAGCGACTTACAGGGGTCGCAGCCCCAGCATTTT,CASDLQGSQPQHF
TRBJ2-5,-,-,TRBV6-5,TGTGCCAGCAGTCGGGAGCGGGAGACCCAGTACTTC,CASSRERETQYF
TRBJ2-7,once,-,TRBV10-3,TGTGCCATCAGTTTCGACACCGGCCTCTACGAGCAGTACTTC,CAISFDTGLYEQYF
TRBJ2-4,-,-,TRBV15,TGTGCCACCAGCAAAGGGGACAAATTAGCCAAAAACATTCAGTACTTC,CATSKGDKLAKNIQYF
TRBJ2-7,-,TRBD2,TRBV29-1,TGCAGCGCCCGAGCGGGAGGATCCTACGAGCAGTACTTC,CSARAGGSYEQYF
TRBJ1-4,once,-,TRBV7-9,TGTGCCAGCAGCTTAGTTACAGGCGCCAGGGAAAAACTGTTTTTT,CASSLVTGAREKLFF
TRBJ2-6,-,TRBD1,TRBV27,TGTGCCAGCACTGGACAGGGACACTCTGGGGCCAACGTCCTGACTTTC,CASTGQGHSGANVLTF
TRBJ2-1,-,-,TRBV10-3,TGTGCCATCAGTGACCCTTACAATGAGCAGTTCTTC,CAISDPYNEQFF
TRBJ2-3,-,TRBD2,TRBV7-3,TGTGCCAGCAGCCCGACTAGCGGGCGAAATACGCAGTATTTT,CASSPTSGRNTQYF
TRBJ1-1,-,TRBD1,TRBV30,TGTGCCTGGAGGGGCCCGGGACAGGGAGGCACTGAAGCTTTCTTT,CAWRGPGQGGTEAFF
TRBJ2-7,-,-,TRBV11-2,TGTGCCAGCAGCCGCCCAGGATACGAGCAGTACTTC,CASSRPGYEQYF
TRBJ1-2,once,-,TRBV27,TGTGCCAGCAGTTTGGGACTCGGGCAGGGATTGTATGGCTACACCTTC,CASSLGLGQGLYGYTF
TRBJ2-7,-,TRBD2,TRBV9,TGTGCCAGCAGCGTAAGCAGCGGGGTCTACGAGCAGTACTTC,CASSVSSGVYEQYF
TRBJ2-5,-,-,TRBV23-1,TGCGCCAGCGTTCAGGGCCAAGAGACCCAGTACTTC,CASVQGQETQYF
TRBJ1-3,-,TRBD1,TRBV7-7,TGTGCTAGCAGCTCTGACAGGGAAAACACCATATATTTT,CASSSDRENTIYF
TRBJ2-7,once,TRBD2,TRBV7-2,TGTGCCAGCAGCTACCGAAGCGGGAGTGTCTACGAGCAGTACTTC,CASSYRSGSVYEQYF
TRBJ1-3,-,-,TRBV7-4,TGTGCCAGCAGCCCACACGGGGGTGGAAACACCATATATTTT,CASSPHGGGNTIYF
TRBJ2-7,-,-,TRBV6-1,TGTGCCAGCAGTGACGCTAACGAGCAGTACTTC,CASSDANEQYF